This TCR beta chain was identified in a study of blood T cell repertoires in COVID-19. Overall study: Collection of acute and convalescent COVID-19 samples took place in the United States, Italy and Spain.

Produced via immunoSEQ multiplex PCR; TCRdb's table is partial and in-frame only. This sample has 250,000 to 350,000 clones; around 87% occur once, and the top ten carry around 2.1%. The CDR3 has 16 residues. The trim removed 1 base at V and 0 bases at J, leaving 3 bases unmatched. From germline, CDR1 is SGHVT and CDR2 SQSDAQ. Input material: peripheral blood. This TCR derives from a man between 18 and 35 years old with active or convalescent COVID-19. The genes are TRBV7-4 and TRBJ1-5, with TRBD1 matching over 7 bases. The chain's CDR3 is CASSLGDRNSNQPQHF. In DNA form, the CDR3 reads TGTGCCAGCAGCTTAGGGGACAGAAATAGCAATCAGCCCCAGCATTTT.